This is a list of T cell receptor beta chains from one sample in a study of prognosis after radiotherapy for stage I lung cancer. TCRdb independently ran MiXCR on the multiplex PCR reads; one entry per CDR3 protein. Of roughly 20,000 distinct CDR3 sequences listed, roughly 44% are singletons. Sequencing was performed on PBMCs, taken before or after stereotactic body radiation therapy (not recorded which). The receptors were gathered from a donor over 45 with non-small cell lung cancer. Each CDR3 is given with its conserved first and last residue. Fields, in order: D gene, J gene, V gene, clone size, CDR3 length, CDR3 protein, CDR3 DNA. The D gene is left open where the match is weak. Clone size appears in some rows only: once, few, many, or a class for an expanded clone.

d_gene: TRBD2
j_gene: TRBJ2-1
v_gene: TRBV11-1
abundance: medium-sized
len: 14
CDR3aa: CASSLGTSGVEQFF
CDR3nt: TGTGCCAGCAGCTTAGGGACTAGCGGGGTTGAGCAGTTCTTC

d_gene: -
j_gene: TRBJ2-3
v_gene: TRBV11-3
abundance: -
len: 14
CDR3aa: CASSRGGSKDTEYF
CDR3nt: TGTGCCAGCAGCCGTGGGGGCAGCAAAGATACGGAGTATTTT

d_gene: TRBD2
j_gene: TRBJ2-7
v_gene: TRBV27
abundance: many
len: 15
CDR3aa: CASSPLAEPSYEQYF
CDR3nt: TGTGCCAGCAGCCCCCTAGCGGAGCCGTCCTACGAGCAGTACTTC

d_gene: TRBD1
j_gene: TRBJ2-7
v_gene: TRBV7-2
abundance: many
len: 17
CDR3aa: CASSLRSGTARGYEQYF
CDR3nt: TGTGCCAGCAGCTTAAGGTCGGGGACAGCGAGGGGGTACGAGCAGTACTTC

d_gene: TRBD2
j_gene: TRBJ2-1
v_gene: TRBV5-1
abundance: -
len: 15
CDR3aa: CASSLLAGESGEQFF
CDR3nt: TGCGCCAGCAGCTTACTAGCGGGAGAAAGCGGTGAGCAGTTCTTC

d_gene: TRBD2
j_gene: TRBJ2-2
v_gene: TRBV4-1
abundance: many
len: 17
CDR3aa: CASSQVLAGDSTGELFF
CDR3nt: TGCGCCAGCAGCCAAGTTCTAGCGGGAGACTCGACCGGGGAGCTGTTTTTT

d_gene: TRBD2
j_gene: TRBJ2-1
v_gene: TRBV7-3
abundance: -
len: 16
CDR3aa: CASSLTAGGPYNEQFF
CDR3nt: TGTGCCAGCAGCTTAACTGCGGGAGGGCCTTACAATGAGCAGTTCTTC

d_gene: TRBD1
j_gene: TRBJ1-1
v_gene: TRBV11-1
abundance: -
len: 18
CDR3aa: CASSLVPDRAYMNTEAFF
CDR3nt: TGTGCCAGCAGCTTAGTCCCCGACAGGGCCTATATGAACACTGAAGCTTTCTTT

d_gene: -
j_gene: TRBJ2-7
v_gene: TRBV5-1
abundance: many
len: 16
CDR3aa: CASSLAPGLSIYEQYF
CDR3nt: TGCGCCAGCAGCTTGGCGCCGGGACTTTCGATCTACGAGCAGTACTTC

d_gene: -
j_gene: TRBJ2-7
v_gene: TRBV4-1
abundance: -
len: 14
CDR3aa: CATSLPTSPYEQYF
CDR3nt: TGCGCCACCAGCCTTCCTACGTCCCCCTACGAGCAGTACTTC

d_gene: TRBD2
j_gene: TRBJ2-2
v_gene: TRBV2
abundance: -
len: 15
CDR3aa: CASSVSGANTGELFF
CDR3nt: TGTGCCAGCAGTGTTAGCGGGGCTAACACCGGGGAGCTGTTTTTT

d_gene: -
j_gene: TRBJ2-1
v_gene: TRBV30
abundance: -
len: 13
CDR3aa: CACEEGSYNEQFF
CDR3nt: TGTGCCTGCGAAGAGGGGTCCTACAATGAGCAGTTCTTC

d_gene: -
j_gene: TRBJ2-3
v_gene: TRBV2
abundance: many
len: 11
CDR3aa: CASSEGDTQYF
CDR3nt: TGTGCCAGCAGTGAAGGAGATACGCAGTATTTT

d_gene: TRBD1
j_gene: TRBJ1-2
v_gene: TRBV7-8
abundance: -
len: 15
CDR3aa: CASSLATGGHYVYTF
CDR3nt: TGTGCCAGCAGCTTAGCTACAGGGGGCCACTATGTCTACACCTTC

d_gene: -
j_gene: TRBJ2-1
v_gene: TRBV6-2/TRBV6-3
abundance: few
len: 17
CDR3aa: CASSERIRDVYYNEQFF
CDR3nt: TGTGCCAGCAGTGAGAGGATACGGGACGTCTACTACAATGAGCAGTTCTTC

d_gene: -
j_gene: TRBJ2-1
v_gene: TRBV6-2/TRBV6-3
abundance: many
len: 14
CDR3aa: CASSPLHTANEQFF
CDR3nt: TGTGCCAGCAGTCCCCTGCACACGGCCAATGAGCAGTTCTTC